One sample yielded the 20 T cell receptor beta chains listed below, sequenced in a study of T-cell memory formation after mild COVID-19 (dated by TCRdb to about 2021). The receptor library was made with 5' RACE. Sequencing used an Illumina NovaSeq 6000. The public reads were run again by TCRdb, first through fastp at Q25 and then through MiXCR, and only productive beta chains were kept. CDR3 protein sequences are deduplicated, and each keeps its most common genes and DNA. The sample data list 400,000 to 500,000 distinct CDR3 sequences, and over 15% of these were observed just once. The ten top clones hold more than 8% of the sample. Sequenced input: PBMCs or a T cell subset sorted from them (not recorded which). These receptor sequences come from an adult woman who had mild COVID-19 (a few samples of this study predate the infection). The sample titles of this study are shuffled in the database, so cell type and time point are left out; the donor was told from shared clones.

This clonotype was detected a few times. V usage is TRBV20-1 and J usage is TRBJ1-6, with TRBD1 identical over 9 bases. The CDR3 contains 14 residues. Germline assignment: CDR1 DFQATT and CDR2 SNEGSKA (reference sequence). J lost 11 bases, V lost 6 bases, and 11 bases had no gene match. CDR3 amino acids: CSAVQGAGWTPLHF. CDR3 bases: TGCAGTGCGGTACAGGGGGCCGGGTGGACACCCCTCCACTTT.

This clonotype was counted between two and nine times. This chain connects TRBV20-1 to TRBJ2-7, with D possibly being TRBD2 (6 bases). V lost 3 bases and J lost 7, with 7 bases in between. The CDR3 totals 10 residues. The germline V gene encodes CDR1 DFQATT and CDR2 SNEGSKA (reference sequence). The CDR3 bases are TGCAGTGCTAGCGGGGGAGAGCAGTACTTC. Translation: CSASGGEQYF.

CDR3 loop: CAWKGAQETQYF. Written as DNA, the CDR3 is TGTGCCTGGAAGGGGGCGCAAGAGACCCAGTACTTC. This rearrangement joins TRBV30 to TRBJ2-5; the match to TRBD1 covers 7 bases. J lost 2 bases, V lost 4 bases, and 1 base had no gene match. This CDR3 contains 12 residues. The germline gives CDR1 GTSNPN, CDR2 SVGIG (reference sequence).

V and J are TRBV14 and TRBJ2-5; TRBD2 agrees at 8 bases. The CDR3 has 15 amino acids. The junction had 5 bases not matched to a gene; V was cut back by 0 bases and J by 5 bases. Looked up from germline, CDR1 is SGHDN and CDR2 is FVKESK. Here the CDR3 DNA reads TGTGCCAGCAGCCAAGATCGGGGGGGCCGGGAGACCCAGTACTTC. Protein sequence: CASSQDRGGRETQYF.

This clonotype was seen a few times. The rearrangement links TRBV7-6 to TRBJ2-2; 10 positions agree with TRBD1. The CDR3 consists of 16 residues. With 3 bases clipped from V and 6 bases from J, the junction kept 7 bases outside the gene matches. The germline gives CDR1 SGHVS, CDR2 FNYEAQ. The CDR3 reads CASSFDRGLGAGELFF. The CDR3 DNA follows: TGTGCCAGCAGCTTCGACAGGGGGCTGGGGGCCGGGGAGCTGTTTTTT.

A few counts support this clonotype. This chain connects TRBV6-2 or TRBV6-3 to TRBJ1-1; 7 nucleotides align to TRBD1. This CDR3 is 16 amino acids long. V trimming: 5 bases; J trimming: 0 bases; junction bases outside the gene matches: 9. Germline V lookup: CDR1 MNHEY, CDR2 SVGEGT. In nucleotides, the CDR3 is TGTGCCAGCAGTCGCCAGACAGGGACGATGAACACTGAAGCTTTCTTT. It yields the protein CASSRQTGTMNTEAFF.

This chain links TRBV5-6 with TRBJ2-1; D is undetermined. The CDR3 has 16 residues. Per the germline V gene, CDR1 is SGHDT and CDR2 is YYEEEE. Trimming removed 2 bases from V and 4 bases from J, with 16 bases in between. The chain's CDR3 is CASSFWGSIPYNEQFF. CDR3 DNA sequence: TGTGCCAGCAGCTTTTGGGGTTCTATCCCATACAATGAGCAGTTCTTC.

This clonotype was seen only a few times. The rearrangement links TRBV4-2 to TRBJ2-7; 9 positions match TRBD1. CDR3 size: 15 residues. Germline V gene sequence: CDR1 LGHNA, CDR2 YNFKEQ. V lost 4 bases to trimming and J lost 3 bases; unmatched junction nucleotides: 7. DNA for the CDR3: TGTGCCAGCAGCCCGCGTCGGACAGGGGACTACGAGCAGTACTTC. Amino acid sequence: CASSPRRTGDYEQYF.

A few counts support this clonotype. CDR3 amino acids: CSARDAGTGLYGYTF. DNA for the CDR3: TGCAGTGCTAGAGATGCCGGGACAGGGCTCTATGGCTACACCTTC. V is TRBV20-1 and J is TRBJ1-2, with 9 bases aligning to TRBD1. V trimming: 0 bases; J trimming: 4 bases; junction bases outside the gene matches: 6. There are 15 residues in the CDR3. Germline V lookup: CDR1 DFQATT, CDR2 SNEGSKA (reference sequence).

The J gene is TRBJ1-3, the V gene TRBV10-3; maybe TRBD1 (5 bases). V was trimmed by 6 bases and J by 4 bases, leaving 13 bases between them. Germline values: CDR1 ENHRY, CDR2 SYGVKD. The CDR3 spans 14 residues. CDR3 DNA: TGTGCCATCAGGGAGGAGGGACTCGGAAACACCATATATTTT. Translation gives CAIREEGLGNTIYF.

This clonotype turned up a few times. The chain recombines TRBV5-1 with TRBJ1-1, with TRBD1 matching over 10 bases. V shed 3 bases and J 1 base; nucleotides not matched to a gene: 15. Germline V lookup: CDR1 SGHRS, CDR2 YFSETQ. There are 19 residues in the CDR3. The DNA for the CDR3 is TGCGCCAGCAGCTACTACCATCGGACAGGGGGTCTTTCGAACACTGAAGCTTTCTTT. It encodes CASSYYHRTGGLSNTEAFF.

A note on this clonotype: The conserved phenylalanine or tryptophan normally closing the CDR3 is absent here, so this likely arose from a read error. The rearrangement joins TRBV7-9 to TRBJ2-7; 8 bases line up with TRBD1. Germline CDR1 and CDR2: SEHNR and FQNEAQ (reference sequence). The CDR3 sequence is 13 residues long. The V and J ends lost 8 bases and 6 bases, in that order; junction bases with no gene match: 9. CDR3 region: CASLIGQGSEQYL. The CDR3 region has the DNA TGTGCCAGCTTAATCGGACAGGGATCCGAGCAGTACTTA.

This clonotype has a handful of counts. V is TRBV19 and J is TRBJ2-1; TRBD2 aligns across 8 bases. Trimming removed 4 bases from V and 8 bases from J; junction bases left unmatched: 4. The CDR3 is 13 residues long. The germline V gene encodes CDR1 LNHDA and CDR2 SQIVND (reference sequence). The CDR3 sequence is CASSRGLVDEQFF. CDR3 DNA: TGTGCCAGTAGTAGGGGACTAGTCGATGAGCAGTTCTTC. Full variable domain (remainder filled in from reference TRBV19 and TRBJ2-1): DGGITQSPKYLFRKEGQNVTLSCEQNLNHDAMYWYRQDPGQGLRLIYYSQIVNDFQKGDIAEGYSVSREKKESFPLTVTSAQKNPTAFYLCASSRGLVDEQFFGPGTRLTVL.

This rearrangement joins TRBV6-1 to TRBJ2-7; 7 bases align to TRBD1. Trimming cost V 8 bases and J 5 bases; bases outside gene matches: 3. This CDR3 is 11 amino acids long. CDR1 and CDR2 from the germline V gene are MNHNS and SASEGT. The CDR3 coding sequence is TGTGCCAGCCCGACAGGGAACGAGCAGTACTTC. Translation: CASPTGNEQYF.

The J gene is TRBJ1-2, the V gene TRBV7-9; TRBD1 is a possible D gene (6 bases). This CDR3 has 14 residues. Germline V gene lookup returns CDR1 SEHNR and CDR2 FQNEAQ (reference sequence). V was pared by 0 bases and J by 6 bases, with 11 bases between. The DNA for the CDR3 is TGTGCCAGCAGCTTAGCGGCAGGGGTTCATGGCTACACCTTC. It translates to CASSLAAGVHGYTF.

This clonotype appeared a few times. The V call is TRBV5-1, the J call TRBJ2-2; the D gene could be TRBD1 or TRBD2 (6 bases each). Germline V CDR1 and CDR2: SGHRS, YFSETQ. This CDR3 is 15 amino acids long. The V and J ends lost 1 base and 0 bases respectively, with 7 bases between them. The DNA of the CDR3 is TGCGCCAGCAGCTTGCGGGGGCCGAACACCGGGGAGCTGTTTTTT. Protein product: CASSLRGPNTGELFF.

The chain couples TRBV4-1 to TRBJ2-6; TRBD1 aligns across 7 bases. Germline CDR1 is MGHRA and CDR2 is YSYEKL. V dropped 3 bases and J dropped 1; count of bases not matched to a gene: 9. CDR3 size: 18 residues. CDR3 nucleotides: TGCGCCAGCAGCCACGAGACAGGGATAGGGTCTGGGGCCAACGTCCTGACTTTC. It yields the protein CASSHETGIGSGANVLTF.

A few counts support this clonotype. V gene TRBV5-1 combines with J gene TRBJ2-1; TRBD2 agrees at 11 bases. Per germline, CDR1 SGHRS and CDR2 YFSETQ. The CDR3 has 16 residues. V shed 4 bases, J shed 5 bases, and the junction held 8 bases outside the gene matches. CDR3 nucleotide sequence: TGCGCCAGCAGCCCATTGGGACTAGCGGACAACAATGAGCAGTTCTTC. Translation gives CASSPLGLADNNEQFF.

CDR3 amino acids: CAISESLGDSPLHF. DNA of the CDR3: TGTGCCATCAGTGAGTCGTTGGGGGATTCACCCCTCCACTTT. The V and J genes are TRBV10-3 and TRBJ1-6; a weak D match, TRBD1 (5 bases). CDR1 is ENHRY and CDR2 is SYGVKD in the germline V gene. Trimming removed 0 bases at V and 8 bases at J, with 8 bases between. The CDR3 sequence is 14 residues long.

The chain employs TRBV7-3 and TRBJ2-3, with D perhaps assigned TRBD1 or TRBD2 (6 bases each). Trimming cost V 4 bases and J 2 bases, with 10 bases left between them. Per the germline V gene, CDR1 is SGHTA and CDR2 is FQGTGA. The CDR3 runs to 14 residues. This CDR3 is CASSSGGHTDTQYF. The CDR3 region has the DNA TGTGCCAGCAGCTCCGGGGGACACACAGATACGCAGTATTTT.